What follows are 23 T cell receptor beta chains derived from one specimen sequenced in a study of T cells in Graves' hyperthyroidism and ophthalmopathy. Amplified TCR beta CDR3 regions derived from RNA transcripts. Primed by the HTBI set, a first-round RT-PCR was run on the TCR CDR3. TCRdb re-called the multiplex PCR reads through MiXCR, storing one row per CDR3 protein. This sample has approximately 490,000 distinct CDR3 sequences; less than 25% occur once, and the top ten carry around 54%. Sequenced material: blood. These receptor sequences come from a woman in her 70s with Graves' ophthalmopathy.

V is TRBV28 and J is TRBJ2-1, with D perhaps TRBD1 (6 bases). In germline, CDR1 is MDHEN, CDR2 SYDVKM. V lost 3 bases and J 6 bases, leaving 12 bases between the germline ends. The CDR3 totals 14 residues. DNA for the CDR3: TGTGCCAGCAGTTTTCTGGGGGCCCTCAATGAGCAGTTCTTC. This encodes CASSFLGALNEQFF. The full variable domain, with the rest looked up from reference TRBV28 and TRBJ2-1, is DVKVTQSSRYLVKRTGEKVFLECVQDMDHENMFWYRQDPGLGLRLIYFSYDVKMKEKGDIPEGYSVSREKKERFSLILESASTNQTSMYLCASSFLGALNEQFFGPGTRLTVL.

About this clonotype itself: At one boundary the junction diverges from the germline segment, which might be a read error. This chain connects TRBV20-1 to TRBJ2-2, with 10 nucleotides matching TRBD2. CDR1 is DFQATT, CDR2 SNEGSKA, per germline (reference sequence). The CDR3 has 17 residues. The CDR3: CSARELAGRPNTGELFF. CDR3 in DNA: TGCAGTGCTAGAGAACTAGCGGGAAGGCCGAATACCGGGGAGCTGTTTTTT.

The rearrangement joins TRBV10-1 to TRBJ2-7; D is uncertain. V was cut by 0 bases and J by 7 bases, with 13 bases left in between. The CDR3 has 14 amino acids. The germline V gene has CDR1 WNHNN and CDR2 SYGVQD (reference sequence). The CDR3 sequence: CASSESIGMGEQYF. Written as DNA, the CDR3 is TGCGCCAGCAGTGAGTCGATCGGAATGGGAGAGCAGTACTTC.

V is TRBV5-1 and J is TRBJ2-3; D is perhaps TRBD1 or TRBD2 (5 bases each). Trimming took off 0 bases at V and 4 bases at J, with 18 bases between the two ends. This CDR3 has 17 amino acids. Per the germline V gene, CDR1 is SGHRS and CDR2 is YFSETQ. CDR3 DNA sequence: TGCGCCAGCAGCTTGGTGGGGCTCCGAGGGGCCCCAGATACGCAGTATTTT. This translates into CASSLVGLRGAPDTQYF.

This clonotype came up many times. This chain's CDR3 is CASSVSGLDTQYF. In DNA form, the CDR3 reads TGTGCCAGCAGCGTCTCCGGGTTAGATACGCAGTATTTT. The genes are TRBV12-3 or TRBV12-4 and TRBJ2-3; no clear D gene. V lost 6 bases and J 5 bases, leaving 12 bases between the germline ends. CDR3 length: 13 amino acids.

This clonotype was observed at least ten times. The chain employs TRBV7-8 and TRBJ1-1; TRBD1 might be the D (6 bases). The CDR3 runs 16 residues. Germline CDR1 reads SGHVS; CDR2 reads FQNEAQ. The V and J ends lost 2 bases and 0 bases respectively, with 13 bases between them. The chain's CDR3 is CASSLRPGDLNTEAFF. The DNA of the CDR3 is TGTGCCAGCAGCTTAAGACCAGGGGACTTGAACACTGAAGCTTTCTTT.

The gene calls are TRBV25-1 and TRBJ2-2, with 9 bases fitting TRBD1. The junction had 5 bases not matched to a gene; V was cut back by 3 bases and J by 6 bases. The CDR3 loop spans 15 amino acids. Germline assignment: CDR1 MGHDK and CDR2 SYGVNS. In nucleotides, the CDR3 is TGTGCCAGCAGTGACTTGGGACAGGGTGCCGGGGAGCTGTTTTTT. Translated, it gives CASSDLGQGAGELFF.

The rearrangement links TRBV20-1 to TRBJ2-2; D is perhaps TRBD2 (6 bases). The CDR3 contains 13 residues. The V gene's germline CDR1 is DFQATT and CDR2 SNEGSKA (reference sequence). The CDR3, as DNA: TGCAGCGCCCGGGGAGGGAACACCGGGGAGCTGTTTTTT. It translates to CSARGGNTGELFF.

As regards this clonotype: Since the CDR3 does not end with the conserved phenylalanine or tryptophan, this likely comes from a read error. The chain is built from TRBV6-5 and TRBJ1-1; no clear D. V lost 2 bases and J 1 base, leaving 5 bases between the germline ends. The CDR3 runs to 13 residues. Germline assignment: CDR1 MNHEY and CDR2 SVGAGI. This CDR3 reads CASSYEKNTEAFL. The CDR3 DNA is TGTGCCAGCAGTTACGAGAAGAACACTGAAGCTTTCCTT.

This clonotype was seen a few times. The rearrangement joins TRBV18 to TRBJ2-5; D remains unclear. V gave up 1 base and J gave up 1 base, with 7 bases separating them. The germline CDR1 and CDR2 sequences are KGHSH and LQKENI. The CDR3 length is 14 residues. The DNA for the CDR3 is TGTGCCAGCTCACCACTGTCTAGCCAAGAGACCCAGTACTTC. Protein: CASSPLSSQETQYF.

There are a few counts of this clonotype. The chain has TRBV25-1 and TRBJ1-1, with TRBD1 identical over 7 bases. V trimming: 3 bases; J trimming: 2 bases; junction bases outside the gene matches: 12. The CDR3 spans 17 residues. Germline V lookup: CDR1 MGHDK, CDR2 SYGVNS. The CDR3 protein is CASSEIQGWVANTEAFF. In DNA, the CDR3 is TGTGCCAGCAGTGAGATACAGGGGTGGGTTGCCAACACTGAAGCTTTCTTT. The full variable domain, with the rest looked up from reference TRBV25-1 and TRBJ1-1, is EADIYQTPRYLVIGTGKKITLECSQTMGHDKMYWYQQDPGMELHLIHYSYGVNSTEKGDLSSESTVSRIRTEHFPLTLESARPSHTSQYLCASSEIQGWVANTEAFFGQGTRLTVV.

The chain joins TRBV6-1 to TRBJ2-3; possible D gene TRBD2, 6 bases. CDR3 length: 13 residues. Germline CDR1 is MNHNS and CDR2 is SASEGT. Trimming stripped 8 bases from V and 4 bases from J, with 13 bases between. The CDR3 loop reads CASWRGWADTQYF. CDR3 sequence (DNA): TGTGCCAGCTGGCGGGGATGGGCAGATACGCAGTATTTT.

This clonotype was observed a few times. The chain couples TRBV10-3 to TRBJ2-3; TRBD2 matches at 8 bases. This CDR3 is built from 16 residues. Germline CDR1 ENHRY, CDR2 SYGVKD. V was clipped by 6 bases and J by 2 bases; unmatched bases: 10. The CDR3 here is CAIRATISGNTDTQYF. The CDR3 region has the DNA TGTGCCATCAGGGCCACTATTAGCGGGAACACAGATACGCAGTATTTT.

The sample holds one count of this clonotype. J is TRBJ2-5 and V is TRBV30, with D perhaps given as TRBD1 or TRBD2 (6 bases each). The CDR3 covers 13 residues. V was trimmed by 8 bases and J by 1 base, leaving 14 bases between them. Germline V gene lookup returns CDR1 GTSNPN and CDR2 SVGIG (reference sequence). For the CDR3, the DNA is TGTGCCGTCCCGGGGGCAGCCCAAGAGACCCAGTACTTC. Translating gives CAVPGAAQETQYF.

The CDR3 reads CASSQYGGGAGTEAFF. DNA for the CDR3: TGTGCCAGCTCCCAATATGGGGGCGGGGCTGGCACTGAAGCTTTCTTT. This chain connects TRBV3-1 to TRBJ1-1; tentative D call: TRBD1 (6 bases). Germline V CDR1 and CDR2: LGHDT, YNNKEL (reference sequence). Trimming removed 8 bases at V and 4 bases at J, with 23 bases between. The CDR3 contains 16 residues.

The table lists this clonotype with a few counts. The chain has TRBV28 and TRBJ2-1; 7 bases are shared with TRBD2. CDR3 length: 16 residues. The germline V gene has CDR1 MDHEN and CDR2 SYDVKM. V trimming: 5 bases; J trimming: 6 bases; junction bases outside the gene matches: 13. The CDR3 coding sequence is TGTGCCAGCAGTCCATACCGGGACTACACGTCCAATGAGCAGTTCTTC. Amino acids: CASSPYRDYTSNEQFF.

V is TRBV3-1 and J is TRBJ2-7; TRBD2 matches at 12 bases. CDR1 and CDR2 (germline): LGHDT, YNNKEL (reference sequence). V lost 7 bases to trimming and J lost 5 bases; unmatched junction nucleotides: 15. CDR3 length equals 17 residues. The CDR3: CASTTFPPSGRADEQYF. CDR3 in DNA: TGTGCCAGCACCACTTTTCCCCCTAGCGGGAGGGCGGACGAGCAGTACTTC.

The table lists this clonotype with many counts. The V and J genes are TRBV10-2 and TRBJ1-2; D unclear. The CDR3 sequence is 14 residues long. Trimming took 0 bases from V and 4 from J, leaving 9 bases between them. The germline gives CDR1 WSHSY, CDR2 SAAADI. In nucleotides, the CDR3 is TGCGCCAGCAGTGAGTCGGCAGAGGGCTATGGCTACACCTTC. It translates to CASSESAEGYGYTF.

This clonotype appeared a few times. The chain employs TRBV27 and TRBJ2-3; 9 bases map to TRBD2. Germline V gene sequence: CDR1 MNHEY, CDR2 SMNVEV (reference sequence). This CDR3 is 18 amino acids long. With 7 bases clipped from V and 4 bases from J, the junction kept 18 bases outside the gene matches. This CDR3 is CASNGRRLAGVYSDTQYF. DNA for the CDR3: TGTGCCAGCAATGGACGGCGGTTAGCGGGAGTATATTCAGATACGCAGTATTTT.

Only a few counts were recorded for this clonotype. The chain joins TRBV20-1 to TRBJ2-5, with 14 bases aligning to TRBD2. Germline V CDR1 and CDR2: DFQATT, SNEGSKA (reference sequence). CDR3 length equals 15 residues. The J segment lost 5 bases and the V segment lost 1 base, leaving 3 bases of the junction unmatched. Here the CDR3 DNA reads TGCAGTGCTAGAGGGGGACTAGCGGGAGTCGAGACCCAGTACTTC. This encodes CSARGGLAGVETQYF.

This clonotype was detected only a few times. The rearrangement uses TRBV7-9 and TRBJ2-1; D assignment may be TRBD1 or TRBD2 (5 bases each). V gave up 1 base and J gave up 9 bases, with 13 bases separating them. Germline CDR1 and CDR2: SEHNR and FQNEAQ (reference sequence). The CDR3 is made up of 14 amino acids. CDR3 protein: CASSLGGSAAEQFF. The CDR3 DNA sequence: TGTGCCAGCAGCTTAGGGGGGTCAGCGGCTGAGCAGTTCTTC.

This clonotype was recorded a few times. The chain combines TRBV24-1 with TRBJ2-1, with 12 bases that match TRBD2. The CDR3 is made up of 17 amino acids. V lost 1 base, J lost 8 bases, and 8 bases stayed unmatched. Looked up from germline, CDR1 is KGHDR and CDR2 is SFDVKD. CDR3 region: CATSDFGLAGTLDEQFF. The DNA of the CDR3 is TGTGCCACCAGTGATTTCGGACTAGCGGGGACTTTGGATGAGCAGTTCTTC.

This clonotype occurred a few times. As DNA, the CDR3 is TGTGCCAGTAGTATAGCTTTGGGCCAGGGGAGCTCCTACGAGCAGTACTTC. Translation: CASSIALGQGSSYEQYF. The chain joins TRBV19 to TRBJ2-7, with D possibly TRBD1 on 6 matching bases. Germline V gene sequence: CDR1 LNHDA, CDR2 SQIVND (reference sequence). V was shortened by 1 base and J by 0 bases, with 16 bases between the two germline ends. This CDR3 has 17 amino acids.